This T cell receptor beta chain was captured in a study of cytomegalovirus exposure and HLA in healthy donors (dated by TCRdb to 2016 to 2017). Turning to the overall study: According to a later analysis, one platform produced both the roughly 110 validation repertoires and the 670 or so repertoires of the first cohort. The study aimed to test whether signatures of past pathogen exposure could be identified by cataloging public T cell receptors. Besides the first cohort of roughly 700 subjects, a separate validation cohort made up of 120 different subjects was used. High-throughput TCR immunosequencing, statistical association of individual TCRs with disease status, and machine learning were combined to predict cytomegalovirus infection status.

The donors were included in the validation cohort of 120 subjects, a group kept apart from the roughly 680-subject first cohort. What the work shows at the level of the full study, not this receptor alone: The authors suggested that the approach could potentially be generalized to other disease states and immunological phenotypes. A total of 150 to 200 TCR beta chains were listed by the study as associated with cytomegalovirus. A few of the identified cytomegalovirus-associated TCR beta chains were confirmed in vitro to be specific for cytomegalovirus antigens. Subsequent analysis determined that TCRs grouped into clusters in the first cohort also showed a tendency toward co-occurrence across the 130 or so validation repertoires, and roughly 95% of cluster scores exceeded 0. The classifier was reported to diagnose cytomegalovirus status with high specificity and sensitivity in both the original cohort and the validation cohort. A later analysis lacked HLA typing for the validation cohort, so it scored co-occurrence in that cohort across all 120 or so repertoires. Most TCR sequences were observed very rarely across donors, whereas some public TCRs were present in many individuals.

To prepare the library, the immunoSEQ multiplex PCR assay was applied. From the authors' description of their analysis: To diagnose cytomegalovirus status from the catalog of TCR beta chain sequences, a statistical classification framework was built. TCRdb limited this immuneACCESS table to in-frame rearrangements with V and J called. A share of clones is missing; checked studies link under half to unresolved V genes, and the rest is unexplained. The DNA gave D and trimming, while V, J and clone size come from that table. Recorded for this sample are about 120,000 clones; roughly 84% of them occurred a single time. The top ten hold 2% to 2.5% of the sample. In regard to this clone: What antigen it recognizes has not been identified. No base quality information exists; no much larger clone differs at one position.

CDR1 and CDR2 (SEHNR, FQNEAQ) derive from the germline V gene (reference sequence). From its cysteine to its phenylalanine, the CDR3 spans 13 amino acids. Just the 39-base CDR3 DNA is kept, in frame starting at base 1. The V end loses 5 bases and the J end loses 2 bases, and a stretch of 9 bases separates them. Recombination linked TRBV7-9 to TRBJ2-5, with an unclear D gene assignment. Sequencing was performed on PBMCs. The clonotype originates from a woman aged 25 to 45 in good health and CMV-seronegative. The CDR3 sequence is CASSPGQQETQYF. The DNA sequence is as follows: TGTGCCAGCAGCCCTGGCCAGCAAGAGACCCAGTACTTC.